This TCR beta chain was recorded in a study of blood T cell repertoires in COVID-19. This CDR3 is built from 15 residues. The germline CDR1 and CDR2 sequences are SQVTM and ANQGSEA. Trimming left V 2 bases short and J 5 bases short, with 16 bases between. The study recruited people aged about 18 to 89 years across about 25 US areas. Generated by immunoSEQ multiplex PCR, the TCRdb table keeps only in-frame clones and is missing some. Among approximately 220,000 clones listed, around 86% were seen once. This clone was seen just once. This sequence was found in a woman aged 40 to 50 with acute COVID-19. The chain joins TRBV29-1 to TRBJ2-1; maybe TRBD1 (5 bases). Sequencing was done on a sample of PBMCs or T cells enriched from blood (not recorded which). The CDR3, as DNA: TGCAGCGTTGAACGGAAAAGACAGACAAACAATGAGCAGTTCTTC. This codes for CSVERKRQTNNEQFF.